Included here is one TCR beta chain sequence, with context. Trimming removed 6 bases from V and 9 bases from J, with 17 bases in between. This CDR3 is 13 amino acids long. This entry belongs to a study of blood T cell repertoires in COVID-19. Study-wide context: The analysed material was cDNA or gDNA that came from T cells, B-cell-depleted T cells, or PBMCs.

Some clones are missing from TCRdb's copy, which holds only in-frame ones; the method was immunoSEQ multiplex PCR. This table holds under 300,000 clones, 81% found once. The sequenced sample was peripheral blood. The clonotype comes from a woman aged 55-69 years with active or convalescent COVID-19. The J gene is TRBJ1-1, the V gene TRBV12-3 or TRBV12-4; no firm D call. DNA of the CDR3: TGTGCCAGCAGCCCTACCCGTGGCGGGAAAGCTTTCTTT. This sequence encodes CASSPTRGGKAFF.